Presented here are 10 T cell receptor beta chains from one specimen sequenced in a study of cytomegalovirus exposure and HLA in healthy donors. PCR involved 60 Vbeta and 13 Jbeta primers. Sequencing was performed with immunoSEQ multiplex PCR; in TCRdb, only in-frame clones are kept and a portion is missing. The sample yields about 120,000 clones, approximately 84% seen once. Sequences were obtained from PBMCs. These receptors originate from a man younger than 30 in good health and CMV-seropositive.

The genes are TRBV7-2 and TRBJ2-5; D is perhaps TRBD1 (5 bases). The length of the CDR3 is 11 residues. Per the germline V gene, CDR1 is SGHTA and CDR2 is FQGNSA. Trimming left V 4 bases short and J 7 bases short, with 7 bases between. CDR3 DNA: TGTGCCAGCAGCTCTAGGGGGACCCAGTACTTC. Protein: CASSSRGTQYF.

This clone was detected a few times. The rearrangement joins TRBV5-6 to TRBJ1-4; 8 nucleotides align to TRBD1. From germline, CDR1 is SGHDT and CDR2 YYEEEE. The CDR3 consists of 14 residues. The V and J ends lost 4 bases and 6 bases, in that order; junction bases with no gene match: 5. In nucleotides, the CDR3 is TGTGCCAGCAGCCAGGACAGGGTTTATGAAAAACTGTTTTTT. Translated: CASSQDRVYEKLFF.

This chain links TRBV30 with TRBJ1-2; 10 bases are shared with TRBD1. Germline lookup yields CDR1 GTSNPN and CDR2 SVGIG (reference sequence). J gave up 6 bases and V 5 bases, and 6 bases lay outside the gene matches. There are 13 residues in the CDR3. CDR3 bases: TGTGCCTGGCGACAGGGGGCTGAAGATGGCTACACCTTC. Its translation is CAWRQGAEDGYTF.

This clone occurred a few times. The chain recombines TRBV4-1 with TRBJ2-7; the match to TRBD1 covers 10 bases. With V trimmed by 0 bases and J by 2 bases, 10 bases remained unmatched. Germline loops: CDR1 MGHRA, CDR2 YSYEKL. The CDR3 extends over 18 amino acids. CDR3 region: CASSQEVIPGQGPYEQYF. CDR3 nucleotide sequence: TGCGCCAGCAGCCAAGAAGTGATTCCGGGACAGGGGCCCTACGAGCAGTACTTC.

The chain is built from TRBV7-9 and TRBJ1-3; no reliable D call. The CDR3 is 13 amino acids. The V gene lost 5 bases and the J gene lost 8 bases, with 13 bases spanning the gap. Germline V gene sequence: CDR1 SEHNR, CDR2 FQNEAQ (reference sequence). DNA of the CDR3: TGTGCCAGCAGCCCCAGCGGTGTTGACACCATATATTTT. Protein sequence: CASSPSGVDTIYF.

The chain recombines TRBV19 with TRBJ1-1; no clear D gene. The CDR3 runs to 13 residues. Germline CDR1 is LNHDA and CDR2 is SQIVND (reference sequence). Trimming shortened V by 8 bases and J by 1 base, and 11 bases separated the two germline ends. The CDR3: CASARFGNTEAFF. CDR3 in DNA: TGTGCCAGTGCCAGGTTCGGGAACACTGAAGCTTTCTTT.

V and J are TRBV7-2 and TRBJ1-1; 9 bases line up with TRBD1. Germline V CDR1 and CDR2: SGHTA, FQGNSA. The CDR3 is made up of 15 amino acids. Unmatched junction bases numbered 5, after V lost 5 bases and J lost 1 base. The CDR3 region is CASSLRTGENTEAFF. CDR3 bases: TGTGCCAGCAGCCTCAGGACAGGGGAGAACACTGAAGCTTTCTTT.

This sequence joins TRBV27 and TRBJ2-7; 13 bases are shared with TRBD2. From germline, CDR1 is MNHEY and CDR2 SMNVEV (reference sequence). The CDR3 length is 14 residues. J gave up 5 bases and V 6 bases, and 4 bases lay outside the gene matches. This CDR3 reads CASRRTSGRHEQYF. The CDR3 region has the DNA TGTGCCAGCAGGCGGACTAGCGGGAGACACGAGCAGTACTTC.

The chain joins TRBV11-2 to TRBJ2-5; TRBD1 might be the D (6 bases). The germline V gene has CDR1 SGHAT and CDR2 FQNNGV. The ends were cut back, 5 bases at V and 1 base at J, with 14 bases in the middle. This CDR3 spans 15 amino acids. The CDR3 region has the DNA TGTGCCAGCAGCATCTCTGGGGGCCCCCAAGAGACCCAGTACTTC. Translated, it gives CASSISGGPQETQYF.

The gene calls are TRBV9 and TRBJ2-1; possibly TRBD2 for D (5 bases). The CDR3 totals 15 residues. Deletions cut 0 bases from V and 2 bases from J, with 9 bases between. Germline-derived CDR1 and CDR2 are SGDLS and YYNGEE. In DNA, the CDR3 is TGTGCCAGCAGCGTAGCGTGGGAGCCCTACAATGAGCAGTTCTTC. Its translation is CASSVAWEPYNEQFF.